These 31 T cell receptor beta chains were sequenced from one sample in a study of shared clonotypes between healthy human individuals. TCRdb keeps only in-frame clones here, not all; method: immunoSEQ multiplex PCR. The sample has 2 million to 2.5 million clones, approximately 96% seen once; the top ten hold roughly 0.13%. Sequencing was done on a sample of naive CD4+ T cells sorted from blood. Subset of the sample: CD45RA+ positively selected. All receptors derive from a man aged 18 to 30 in good health.

The chain is built from TRBV30 and TRBJ1-1; unclear D gene. The V gene lost 2 bases and the J gene lost 2 bases, with 15 bases spanning the gap. This CDR3 has 15 residues. From germline, CDR1 is GTSNPN and CDR2 SVGIG (reference sequence). In DNA, the CDR3 is TGTGCCTGGAGTCCCACCCGATTTCACAACACTGAAGCTTTCTTT. Its protein product is CAWSPTRFHNTEAFF.

The V and J genes are TRBV5-1 and TRBJ1-6; D remains ambiguous. This CDR3 is 16 amino acids long. V shed 0 bases and J shed 4 bases, with 11 bases lying between them. Germline lookup yields CDR1 SGHRS and CDR2 YFSETQ. The CDR3 DNA follows: TGCGCCAGCAGCTTGGAAGGCAGGCTTTATAATTCACCCCTCCACTTT. It encodes CASSLEGRLYNSPLHF.

The CDR3 DNA reads TGCGCCAGCAGCCGAGAGGTGGGACGGTATAGCAATCAGCCCCAGCATTTT. This codes for CASSREVGRYSNQPQHF. This sequence joins TRBV5-1 and TRBJ1-5; possibly TRBD1 for D (5 bases). In germline, CDR1 is SGHRS, CDR2 YFSETQ. Trimming took off 4 bases at V and 0 bases at J, with 17 bases between the two ends. This CDR3 has 17 amino acids. Together with reference TRBV5-1 and TRBJ1-5, the CDR3 gives the full variable domain: KAGVTQTPRYLIKTRGQQVTLSCSPISGHRSVSWYQQTPGQGLQFLFEYFSETQRNKGNFPGRFSGRQFSNSRSEMNVSTLELGDSALYLCASSREVGRYSNQPQHFGDGTRLSIL.

The chain uses TRBV10-3 and TRBJ2-5, with no clear D. Trimming shortened V by 3 bases and J by 4 bases, and 6 bases separated the two germline ends. Germline CDR1 and CDR2: ENHRY and SYGVKD. The CDR3 is 12 residues long. The CDR3 nucleotides are TGTGCCATCAGTGAAAGAAGAGAGACCCAGTACTTC. This codes for CAISERRETQYF.

Regarding this clone: This CDR3 is also generated by other DNA sequences in the sample. The chain employs TRBV7-6 and TRBJ2-2; unclear D gene. There are 14 residues in the CDR3. V dropped 1 base and J dropped 0 bases, with 3 bases sitting between them. CDR1 and CDR2 from the germline V gene are SGHVS and FNYEAQ. This CDR3 reads CASSLGSNTGELFF. In nucleotides, the CDR3 is TGTGCCAGCAGCTTAGGTTCGAACACCGGGGAGCTGTTTTTT.

CDR3 coding DNA: TGCGCCAGCAAGCCGGTCTCTGGGGCCAACGTCCTGACTTTC. Its protein product is CASKPVSGANVLTF. The chain uses TRBV5-1 and TRBJ2-6; D unclear. The germline gives CDR1 SGHRS, CDR2 YFSETQ. V was trimmed by 6 bases and J by 0 bases, leaving 7 bases between them. The CDR3 is 14 residues long. Full variable domain (outside the CDR3, taken from reference TRBV5-1 and TRBJ2-6): KAGVTQTPRYLIKTRGQQVTLSCSPISGHRSVSWYQQTPGQGLQFLFEYFSETQRNKGNFPGRFSGRQFSNSRSEMNVSTLELGDSALYLCASKPVSGANVLTFGAGSRLTVL.

On this clone itself: Other DNA sequences in the same sample also yield this CDR3. This chain connects TRBV5-1 to TRBJ1-1; weak D call: TRBD1 (6 bases). The CDR3 runs 13 residues. Germline V lookup: CDR1 SGHRS, CDR2 YFSETQ. V shed 5 bases and J shed 1 base, with 9 bases lying between them. The CDR3 protein is CASSPTGNTEAFF. The DNA of the CDR3 is TGCGCCAGCAGTCCGACAGGGAACACTGAAGCTTTCTTT.

The genes are TRBV6-5 and TRBJ2-6; no clear D gene. The CDR3 loop spans 15 amino acids. Between the trimmed V and J ends, which lost 5 bases and 0 bases, there was a span of 8 bases. The germline V gene encodes CDR1 MNHEY and CDR2 SVGAGI. The CDR3 nucleotides read TGTGCCAGCAGTACTCGAAACTCTGGGGCCAACGTCCTGACTTTC. It is translated as CASSTRNSGANVLTF.

This clone has more than one count but fewer than ten. The V and J genes are TRBV19 and TRBJ2-7; tentatively, D is TRBD1 or TRBD2 (5 bases each). The germline CDR1 and CDR2 sequences are LNHDA and SQIVND (reference sequence). The CDR3 contains 13 residues. V dropped 3 bases and J dropped 7 bases, with 13 bases sitting between them. The CDR3 DNA is TGTGCCAGTAGTATCTCAGGGACGAGGGAGCAGTACTTC. This encodes CASSISGTREQYF.

CDR3 sequence reads: CAISGVGLAASSYNEQFF. In nucleotides, the CDR3 is TGTGCCATCAGTGGGGTCGGACTAGCGGCCAGCTCCTACAATGAGCAGTTCTTC. The chain carries TRBV10-3 and TRBJ2-1; 10 nucleotides align to TRBD2. The CDR3 totals 18 residues. V trimming: 4 bases; J trimming: 0 bases; junction bases outside the gene matches: 9. CDR1 is ENHRY, CDR2 SYGVKD, per germline.

The V and J genes are TRBV19 and TRBJ2-7, with no clear D. This CDR3 region has 16 residues. V gave up 2 bases and J gave up 0 bases, with 14 bases separating them. Germline CDR1 LNHDA, CDR2 SQIVND (reference sequence). The DNA for the CDR3 is TGTGCCAGTAGTATATCCGGCGGCCTGAGCTCCTACGAGCAGTACTTC. This codes for CASSISGGLSSYEQYF.

J is TRBJ2-2 and V is TRBV7-2; 7 bases agree with TRBD1. With 4 bases clipped from V and 4 bases from J, the junction kept 9 bases outside the gene matches. This CDR3 has 16 amino acids. Germline values: CDR1 SGHTA, CDR2 FQGNSA. The CDR3 sequence: CASSSKQGTLTGELFF. DNA for the CDR3: TGTGCCAGCAGCTCGAAACAGGGGACCCTCACCGGGGAGCTGTTTTTT.

This chain connects TRBV2 to TRBJ1-5; a weak D match, TRBD1 (5 bases). Trimming removed 8 bases at V and 8 bases at J, with 16 bases between. Per the germline V gene, CDR1 is SNHLY and CDR2 is FYNNEI. The CDR3 is 13 residues long. The CDR3 is CASQPGVYEPQHF. CDR3 nucleotides: TGTGCCAGCCAGCCGGGGGTCTATGAGCCCCAGCATTTT.

With respect to this clone: This sample also contains other DNA sequences that code for the same CDR3. The J gene is TRBJ2-3, the V gene TRBV6-5; TRBD1 might be the D (6 bases). Trimming shortened V by 0 bases and J by 6 bases, and 7 bases separated the two germline ends. The CDR3 has 13 residues. Germline CDR1 and CDR2: MNHEY and SVGAGI. The CDR3 spells CASSYSRGDTQYF. The CDR3 DNA follows: TGTGCCAGCAGTTACTCTAGGGGGGATACGCAGTATTTT.

The chain carries TRBV7-2 and TRBJ1-5, with D unclear. The germline V gene has CDR1 SGHTA and CDR2 FQGNSA. Trimming cost V 5 bases and J 4 bases, with 15 bases left between them. The CDR3 covers 15 residues. The CDR3 DNA follows: TGTGCCAGCAGCAGAACGGGGTGGGAAAATCAGCCCCAGCATTTT. Protein sequence: CASSRTGWENQPQHF.

V and J are TRBV7-9 and TRBJ2-7, with D maybe TRBD1 (6 bases). Trimming removed 5 bases at V and 2 bases at J, with 13 bases between. The CDR3 is 14 residues long. The germline V gene has CDR1 SEHNR and CDR2 FQNEAQ (reference sequence). Here the CDR3 reads CASSRWDKPYEQYF. Written as DNA, the CDR3 is TGTGCCAGCAGCCGGTGGGACAAACCCTACGAGCAGTACTTC.

This rearrangement joins TRBV7-9 to TRBJ2-3, with D uncertain. V was clipped by 5 bases and J by 5 bases, with 11 bases between them. The CDR3 is 13 residues long. CDR1 is SEHNR and CDR2 is FQNEAQ in the germline V gene (reference sequence). The CDR3 protein is CASSGHTIDTQYF. The CDR3 DNA follows: TGTGCCAGCAGCGGCCACACGATAGATACGCAGTATTTT.

J is TRBJ1-1 and V is TRBV7-2; 7 bases line up with TRBD1. V was pared by 4 bases and J by 3 bases, with 2 bases of the junction left unmatched. CDR3 length: 13 residues. Germline CDR1 is SGHTA and CDR2 is FQGNSA. CDR3 region: CASSSQGDTEAFF. The CDR3 region has the DNA TGTGCCAGCAGCTCCCAGGGGGACACTGAAGCTTTCTTT.

The V call is TRBV5-1, the J call TRBJ2-1, with D unclear. With 3 bases removed from V and 5 bases from J, the gap between germline ends came to 15 bases. The CDR3 covers 15 residues. Per the germline V gene, CDR1 is SGHRS and CDR2 is YFSETQ. The CDR3 spells CASSWSLTGHNEQFF. The CDR3 nucleotides read TGCGCCAGCAGCTGGTCTCTGACGGGCCACAATGAGCAGTTCTTC.

J is TRBJ1-3 and V is TRBV5-1; possibly TRBD1 for D (5 bases). Trimming pared 4 bases from V and 0 bases from J, leaving 14 bases between. In germline, CDR1 is SGHRS, CDR2 YFSETQ. The CDR3 contains 16 residues. DNA of the CDR3: TGCGCCAGCAGCCTGCAAGACAGTCCCTCTGGAAACACCATATATTTT. Translated, it gives CASSLQDSPSGNTIYF.

This chain links TRBV10-3 with TRBJ1-1; D not certain. The CDR3 covers 17 residues. V lost 4 bases to trimming and J lost 1 base, with 19 bases between them. Per the germline V gene, CDR1 is ENHRY and CDR2 is SYGVKD. In nucleotides, the CDR3 is TGTGCCATCAGTGTCGCCCCCTATGGCGGAGAGAACACTGAAGCTTTCTTT. Its translation: CAISVAPYGGENTEAFF.

The chain recombines TRBV28 with TRBJ2-1; 11 positions agree with TRBD2. The length of the CDR3 is 15 residues. V lost 3 bases and J lost 8; bases outside the gene matches: 6. From germline, CDR1 is MDHEN and CDR2 SYDVKM. Here the CDR3 reads CASSLSSGGKYEQFF. The CDR3 DNA follows: TGTGCCAGCAGTTTGTCTAGCGGGGGGAAGTATGAGCAGTTCTTC.

This clone has a single count. V is TRBV6-5 and J is TRBJ1-2; 9 bases fit TRBD1. J was trimmed by 4 bases and V by 5 bases; bases with no gene match: 5. The germline CDR1 and CDR2 sequences are MNHEY and SVGAGI. The CDR3 loop spans 14 amino acids. DNA of the CDR3: TGTGCCAGCAGTCTCGTGACAGGGGGCTATGGCTACACCTTC. Translating gives CASSLVTGGYGYTF.

The chain employs TRBV19 and TRBJ2-2, with D possibly TRBD2 on 5 matching bases. CDR1 and CDR2 (germline): LNHDA, SQIVND (reference sequence). V shed 8 bases and J shed 5 bases, with 15 bases lying between them. The CDR3 is 14 amino acids. The DNA for the CDR3 is TGTGCCAGTTCTCCGGTAGCGTATACCGGGGAGCTGTTTTTT. Protein: CASSPVAYTGELFF.

As regards this clone: Other DNA sequences in this sample translate to the same CDR3. This chain uses TRBV19 with TRBJ2-7; D might be TRBD1 (6 bases). This CDR3 is built from 13 residues. The V and J ends lost 3 bases and 3 bases respectively, with 9 bases between them. Germline V gene data show CDR1 as LNHDA and CDR2 as SQIVND (reference sequence). For the CDR3, the DNA is TGTGCCAGTAGTATTCAGGGGAGCTACGAGCAGTACTTC. Amino acid sequence: CASSIQGSYEQYF.

The rearrangement links TRBV5-1 to TRBJ2-7, with TRBD1 identical over 8 bases. Germline V gene data show CDR1 as SGHRS and CDR2 as YFSETQ. This CDR3 is built from 15 residues. V lost 4 bases, J lost 1 base, and 7 bases stayed unmatched. CDR3: CASSPQGAGSYEQYF. As DNA, the CDR3 is TGCGCCAGCAGCCCGCAGGGGGCAGGTTCCTACGAGCAGTACTTC.

The chain has TRBV7-9 and TRBJ2-1; tentatively, D is TRBD1 (5 bases). This CDR3 is 16 amino acids long. Germline CDR1 and CDR2: SEHNR and FQNEAQ (reference sequence). V dropped 5 bases and J dropped 6 bases, with 20 bases sitting between them. The CDR3 region is CASSPLGAVPPNEQFF. In DNA form, the CDR3 reads TGTGCCAGCAGCCCCTTAGGGGCAGTACCACCCAATGAGCAGTTCTTC.

The genes are TRBV19 and TRBJ2-2; the D call may be TRBD1 or TRBD2 (5 bases each). V dropped 1 base and J dropped 5 bases, with 17 bases sitting between them. Germline CDR1 LNHDA, CDR2 SQIVND (reference sequence). The CDR3 has 17 residues. The DNA for the CDR3 is TGTGCCAGTAGTATAGCCCCTCCAGGGCGAGGGACCGGGGAGCTGTTTTTT. The encoded protein is CASSIAPPGRGTGELFF.

This rearrangement joins TRBV11-3 to TRBJ2-1, with 8 nucleotides matching TRBD1. Per germline, CDR1 SGHNT and CDR2 YENEEA. The V and J ends lost 0 bases and 6 bases, in that order; junction bases with no gene match: 4. The CDR3 runs 15 residues. As DNA, the CDR3 is TGTGCCAGCAGCTTAGATGGACAGGGTTTCAATGAGCAGTTCTTC. As protein: CASSLDGQGFNEQFF.

V and J are TRBV6-1 and TRBJ1-2; D unresolved. From germline, CDR1 is MNHNS and CDR2 SASEGT. Trimming stripped 6 bases from V and 2 bases from J, with 7 bases between. This CDR3 has 12 residues. The CDR3 sequence: CASRPGNYGYTF. As DNA, the CDR3 is TGTGCCAGCAGGCCGGGGAACTATGGCTACACCTTC.

The genes are TRBV18 and TRBJ1-5; D unclear. Trimming left V 3 bases short and J 6 bases short, with 9 bases between. The CDR3 has 13 amino acids. The germline V gene encodes CDR1 KGHSH and CDR2 LQKENI. The CDR3 DNA follows: TGTGCCAGCTCACCCTCAGACGCTCAGCCCCAGCATTTT. Residues: CASSPSDAQPQHF.